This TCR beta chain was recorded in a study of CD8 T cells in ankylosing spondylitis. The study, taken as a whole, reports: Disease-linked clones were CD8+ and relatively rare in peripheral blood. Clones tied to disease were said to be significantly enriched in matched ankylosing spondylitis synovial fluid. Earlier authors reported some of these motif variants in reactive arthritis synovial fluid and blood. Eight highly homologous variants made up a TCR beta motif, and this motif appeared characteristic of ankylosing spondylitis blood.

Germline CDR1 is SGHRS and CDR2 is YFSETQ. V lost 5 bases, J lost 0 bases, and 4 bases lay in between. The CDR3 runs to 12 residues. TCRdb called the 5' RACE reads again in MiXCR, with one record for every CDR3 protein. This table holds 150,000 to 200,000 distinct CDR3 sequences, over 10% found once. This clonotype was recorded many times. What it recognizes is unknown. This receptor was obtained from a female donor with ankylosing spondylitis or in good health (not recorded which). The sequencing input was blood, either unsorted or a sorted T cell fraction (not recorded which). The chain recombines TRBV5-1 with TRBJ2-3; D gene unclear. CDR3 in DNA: TGCGCCAGCAGGCCTAGCACAGATACGCAGTATTTT. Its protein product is CASRPSTDTQYF.